One sample yielded the 14 T cell receptor beta chains listed below, sequenced in a study of regulatory T cells in long-lasting Graves disease. Regarding time point: newly diagnosed GD, antithyroid drugs for less than 3 months. Generation of the TCR library employed RNA extracted from PBMCs. According to the study, TCR beta libraries were built with iRepertoire HTBI primers and CDR3-region Arm-PCR. TCRdb re-analysed the multiplex PCR reads in MiXCR, keeping a single row per CDR3 protein. The sample has hundreds of thousands of distinct CDR3 sequences, roughly 14% seen once. This sample was shared with a second study, whose subject was T cells in Graves' hyperthyroidism and ophthalmopathy.

The sequencing used peripheral blood mononuclear cells (PBMCs), collected at new diagnosis, from a patient treated with antithyroid drugs. These receptors were taken from a man aged 25-45 years with Graves disease.

There are many counts of this clonotype. CDR3 DNA: TGTGCCAGCAGTGTACGGGGGGCCGCCGGGGAGCTGTTTTTT. Residues: CASSVRGAAGELFF. The rearrangement uses TRBV2 and TRBJ2-2; a weak D match, TRBD2 (7 bases). CDR1 SNHLY and CDR2 FYNNEI come from the germline V gene. Trimming left V 4 bases short and J 6 bases short, with 12 bases between. The CDR3 runs 14 residues.

This clonotype was recorded a few times. The gene calls are TRBV6-2 or TRBV6-3 and TRBJ1-6; TRBD1 aligns across 9 bases. Trimming took 6 bases from V and 6 from J; bases not matched to a gene: 3. Looked up from germline, CDR1 is MNHEY and CDR2 is SVGEGT. CDR3 length equals 14 residues. The CDR3, as DNA: TGTGCCAGCAGACCGGGACAGGGTAATTCACCCCTCCACTTT. Protein sequence: CASRPGQGNSPLHF.

This clonotype was counted many times. In DNA form, the CDR3 reads TGTGCCAGCAGCCCCTACCTAGGGCAGCGGGAGGAGGAGACCCAGTACTTC. Its translation is CASSPYLGQREEETQYF. The gene calls are TRBV28 and TRBJ2-5, with 9 bases aligning to TRBD2. V shed 6 bases and J 5 bases; nucleotides not matched to a gene: 16. Germline V gene lookup returns CDR1 MDHEN and CDR2 SYDVKM. This CDR3 contains 17 residues.

Of note for this clonotype: Given a much more abundant clone one base away, this may be a read error. The chain couples TRBV19 to TRBJ1-1; D unresolved. In germline, CDR1 is LNHDA, CDR2 SQIVND (reference sequence). This CDR3 has 14 residues. In DNA form, the CDR3 reads TGTGCCAGTAGGGTGATGGAAGTGAACATTGAAGCTTTCTTT. Translating it yields CASRVMEVNIEAFF.

Details on this clonotype: This clone may be a read error of a much larger clone one base away. Here the CDR3 omits its conserved ending phenylalanine or tryptophan, so a read error is the likely source. J is TRBJ2-5 and V is TRBV12-3 or TRBV12-4; maybe TRBD1 (5 bases). The CDR3 runs 14 residues. V was trimmed by 3 bases and J by 3 bases, leaving 11 bases between them. The CDR3 spells CASSLVRAEETQYL. Here the CDR3 DNA reads TGTGCCAGCAGTTTGGTCAGGGCTGAAGAGACCCAGTACCTC.

This clonotype was counted many times. V is TRBV10-3 and J is TRBJ2-1, with TRBD1 as a possible D gene (6 bases). This CDR3 is 15 amino acids long. Between the trimmed V and J ends, which lost 2 bases and 5 bases, there was a span of 13 bases. Germline-derived CDR1 and CDR2 are ENHRY and SYGVKD. The CDR3 reads CAISEPPGQNNEQFF. CDR3 in DNA: TGTGCCATCAGTGAGCCTCCCGGACAGAACAATGAGCAGTTCTTC.

This clonotype was counted at least ten times. CDR3 sequence (DNA): TGTGCCAGCATCTCGACAGGGGAAGGCTATGGCTACACCTTC. This encodes CASISTGEGYGYTF. This chain uses TRBV12-3 or TRBV12-4 with TRBJ1-2; TRBD1 agrees at 8 bases. V shed 7 bases and J 4 bases; nucleotides not matched to a gene: 8. This CDR3 has 14 amino acids.

This clonotype was found a few times. The rearrangement uses TRBV6-5 and TRBJ2-7, with 9 bases fitting TRBD2. V shed 2 bases and J 3 bases; nucleotides not matched to a gene: 8. The CDR3 is 16 residues long. Looked up from germline, CDR1 is MNHEY and CDR2 is SVGAGI. This CDR3 is CASSYGRRLADYEQYF. CDR3 in DNA: TGTGCCAGCAGTTACGGAAGGAGACTAGCGGACTACGAGCAGTACTTC.

This clonotype was found many times. Here the CDR3 DNA reads TGTGCTAGTGGTTTGGGGGGCCCCTCCTACAATGAGCAGTTCTTC. This gives the protein CASGLGGPSYNEQFF. This sequence joins TRBV12-5 and TRBJ2-1; tentative D call: TRBD1 (5 bases). V lost 1 base and J 0 bases, leaving 7 bases between the germline ends. The CDR3 has 15 amino acids. The V gene's germline CDR1 is LGHNT and CDR2 FRNRAP.

On this clonotype: The CDR3 carries no conserved terminal phenylalanine or tryptophan, so it likely arises from a read error. The limits of the CDR3 on the DNA are not certain, so only TCRdb's listed CDR3 is given. J is TRBJ2-7 and V is TRBV7-2; no check of the table's D call, TRBD2, against the DNA was made. Germline V gene lookup returns CDR1 SGHTA and CDR2 FQGNSA. The CDR3 length equals 11 residues, ends included. CDR3 protein: CASSLAPGLAG.

This clonotype was observed many times. The gene calls are TRBV28 and TRBJ2-7, with 9 bases lining up with TRBD1. CDR1 and CDR2 from the germline V gene are MDHEN and SYDVKM. CDR3 length equals 14 residues. The V gene end was trimmed by 4 bases and the J gene end by 5 bases; junction bases not matched to a gene: 6. CDR3 protein: CASSSVGQGNEQYF. CDR3 in DNA: TGTGCCAGCAGTTCAGTGGGACAGGGTAACGAGCAGTACTTC.

The gene calls are TRBV14 and TRBJ2-7, with 10 bases that match TRBD1. CDR1 SGHDN and CDR2 FVKESK come from the germline V gene. With V trimmed by 5 bases and J by 2 bases, 9 bases remained unmatched. The length of the CDR3 is 16 residues. This chain's CDR3 is CASSDPGQGNTYEQYF. The CDR3 DNA follows: TGTGCCAGCAGCGATCCGGGACAGGGGAACACCTACGAGCAGTACTTC.

The chain couples TRBV25-1 to TRBJ2-7, with D perhaps TRBD2 (6 bases). The CDR3 has 11 amino acids. The germline V gene encodes CDR1 MGHDK and CDR2 SYGVNS. Deletions cut 9 bases from V and 5 bases from J, with 11 bases between. Here the CDR3 reads CARKGLNEQYF. The CDR3 region has the DNA TGTGCCAGGAAGGGACTCAACGAGCAGTACTTC.

This clonotype was counted many times. This rearrangement joins TRBV24-1 to TRBJ1-5; 8 bases fit TRBD1. This CDR3 spans 16 amino acids. After removal of 3 bases from V and 4 bases from J, the junction contained 7 bases not matched to a gene. Germline values: CDR1 KGHDR, CDR2 SFDVKD. CDR3 nucleotide sequence: TGTGCCACCAGTGATGCCGACAGGGGAGGGAATCAGCCCCAGCATTTT. It translates to CATSDADRGGNQPQHF.